The 17 T cell receptor beta chains below were found in one sample sequenced in a study of a mutant IDH1 vaccine in newly diagnosed glioma. What these receptors recognize is not known. Only in-frame clones appear in the TCRdb table, and some are missing; sequencing was by immunoSEQ multiplex PCR. The sample includes some 59,000 clones, about 89% of them seen just once. Time point given: week 11, during vaccination. Alongside topical imiquimod, each dose of vaccine comprised 300 ug of mutant IDH1 20-mer peptide. Specimen: PBMCs, collected from a glioma patient whose treatment included an IDH1 peptide vaccine. Receptors were obtained from a man in his forties with glioma.

The rearrangement joins TRBV5-6 to TRBJ2-7, with 7 bases identical to TRBD2. Germline trimming cut 3 bases from V and 6 bases from J; bases unmatched to any gene: 9. CDR3 length: 14 amino acids. From germline, CDR1 is SGHDT and CDR2 YYEEEE. CDR3 sequence reads: CASSSVILASEQYF. As DNA, the CDR3 is TGTGCCAGCAGCTCCGTAATACTAGCGAGCGAGCAGTACTTC.

This clone was picked up one time. The chain employs TRBV6-6 and TRBJ1-2, with 9 bases that match TRBD1. CDR1 and CDR2 (germline): MNHNY, SVGAGI (reference sequence). The CDR3 consists of 15 residues. Trimming at V came to 2 bases and at J to 1 base, leaving 2 bases not matched to a gene. CDR3 in DNA: TGTGCCAGCAGTTACAGGACAGGGGATAACTATGGCTACACCTTC. Translated, it gives CASSYRTGDNYGYTF.

This sequence joins TRBV9 and TRBJ2-7, with D possibly TRBD2 on 6 matching bases. This CDR3 is 14 amino acids long. V was cut by 3 bases and J by 1 base, with 11 bases left in between. Germline V gene lookup returns CDR1 SGDLS and CDR2 YYNGEE. This CDR3 is CASSEGLASYEQYF. CDR3 DNA sequence: TGTGCCAGCAGCGAGGGACTTGCTTCCTACGAGCAGTACTTC.

The CDR3 nucleotides are TGCGCCAGCAGCTTCACCACGGTCGGGGGCGCAGATACGCAGTATTTT. It is translated as CASSFTTVGGADTQYF. The chain couples TRBV5-1 to TRBJ2-3; D may correspond to TRBD1 or TRBD2 (6 bases each). Per germline, CDR1 SGHRS and CDR2 YFSETQ. This CDR3 spans 16 amino acids. V was pared by 2 bases and J by 4 bases, with 17 bases between.

The genes are TRBV19 and TRBJ2-7; 14 bases align to TRBD2. The CDR3 covers 16 residues. Germline V gives CDR1 LNHDA, CDR2 SQIVND (reference sequence). V shed 1 base and J 6 bases; nucleotides not matched to a gene: 5. The CDR3 DNA follows: TGTGCCAGTAGTATAGCTGGGACTAGCGGGAGTCCCGAGCAGTACTTC. This encodes CASSIAGTSGSPEQYF.

DNA of the CDR3: TGTGCCAGTATCTCGGACAGGCCGCCCTACGAGCAGTACTTC. Amino acids: CASISDRPPYEQYF. The chain carries TRBV19 and TRBJ2-7, with TRBD1 matching over 7 bases. Germline V lookup: CDR1 LNHDA, CDR2 SQIVND (reference sequence). V lost 7 bases and J lost 2; bases outside the gene matches: 8. The CDR3 totals 14 residues.

This clone was picked up one time. J is TRBJ1-1 and V is TRBV6-5, with TRBD1 matching 9 bases. V trimming: 5 bases; J trimming: 5 bases; junction bases outside the gene matches: 6. From germline, CDR1 is MNHEY and CDR2 SVGAGI. The CDR3 totals 14 residues. The CDR3 sequence: CASSPPDRGTEAFF. CDR3 bases: TGTGCCAGCAGTCCTCCGGACAGGGGTACTGAAGCTTTCTTT.

In its sample, this clone was seen once. This CDR3 is CASRLPGYEQYV. The CDR3 DNA reads as TGTGCCAGCAGGCTACCAGGCTACGAGCAGTACGTC. The chain combines TRBV6-1 with TRBJ2-7; D ambiguous. The germline V and J ends were trimmed by 6 bases and 3 bases, with 9 bases remaining between them. The V gene's germline CDR1 is MNHNS and CDR2 SASEGT. The length of the CDR3 is 12 residues.

This chain links TRBV7-7 with TRBJ2-5, with TRBD2 matching 8 bases. The CDR3 loop spans 13 amino acids. Germline CDR1 SSHAT, CDR2 FNYEAQ (reference sequence). J gave up 4 bases and V 6 bases, and 4 bases lay outside the gene matches. The CDR3 coding sequence is TGTGCCAGCAGTCGGGGGGGCGGAGAGACCCAGTACTTC. It yields the protein CASSRGGGETQYF.

The J gene is TRBJ1-2, the V gene TRBV6-6, with D uncertain. V was cut by 0 bases and J by 8 bases, with 16 bases left in between. This CDR3 contains 15 residues. Germline CDR1 reads MNHNY; CDR2 reads SVGAGI (reference sequence). CDR3 loop: CASSYSPDADGGYTF. DNA for the CDR3: TGTGCCAGCAGTTACTCCCCGGACGCCGATGGAGGCTACACCTTC.

This clone was observed a single time. The chain joins TRBV19 to TRBJ1-6; D unclear. Germline-derived CDR1 and CDR2 are LNHDA and SQIVND (reference sequence). Deletions cut 4 bases from V and 0 bases from J, with 4 bases between. The CDR3 has 14 residues. CDR3 protein: CASSSSSYNSPLHF. As DNA, the CDR3 is TGTGCCAGTAGTAGCAGCTCCTATAATTCACCCCTCCACTTT.

The rearrangement joins TRBV18 to TRBJ2-5; 10 positions agree with TRBD1. The J call may not be correct, given that the DNA end is closer to TRBJ2-7. Germline CDR1 and CDR2: KGHSH and LQKENI. There are 14 residues in the CDR3. For the CDR3, the DNA is TGTGCCAGCTCACCCGGGACAGGGGACTACGAGCAGTACTTC. This encodes CASSPGTGDYEQYF.

This clone has just one count. The V and J genes are TRBV7-2 and TRBJ2-5; 8 positions match TRBD1. Germline loops: CDR1 SGHTA, CDR2 FQGNSA. V dropped 5 bases and J dropped 1; count of bases not matched to a gene: 3. The CDR3 is made up of 14 amino acids. In DNA, the CDR3 is TGTGCCAGCAGCATCGGACAGGGCCAAGAGACCCAGTACTTC. Protein product: CASSIGQGQETQYF.

The chain links TRBV28 to TRBJ1-6; unclear D gene. The CDR3 has 14 residues. The V gene lost 2 bases and the J gene lost 9 bases, with 11 bases spanning the gap. The germline V gene has CDR1 MDHEN and CDR2 SYDVKM. This CDR3 is CASSLKLFGSPLHF. DNA for the CDR3: TGTGCCAGCAGTTTAAAACTCTTTGGTTCACCCCTCCACTTT.

This clone came up a few times. This sequence joins TRBV5-6 and TRBJ2-1, with D tentatively TRBD2 (6 bases). Per germline, CDR1 SGHDT and CDR2 YYEEEE. This CDR3 is 13 amino acids long. With 0 bases removed from V and 5 bases from J, the gap between germline ends came to 6 bases. This chain's CDR3 is CASSLGGDNEQFF. The CDR3 nucleotides read TGTGCCAGCAGCTTGGGCGGGGACAATGAGCAGTTCTTC.

This clone came up once. This chain links TRBV19 with TRBJ1-1; D gene unclear. V gave up 7 bases and J gave up 0 bases, with 15 bases separating them. The CDR3 runs 15 residues. Germline CDR1 reads LNHDA; CDR2 reads SQIVND (reference sequence). The CDR3 protein is CASKRSVALNTEAFF. In nucleotides, the CDR3 is TGTGCCAGTAAGAGGTCAGTCGCGTTGAACACTGAAGCTTTCTTT.

The CDR3 DNA is TGCAGTGCTACTACTCCAGCCGAGCAGTACTTC. Translated: CSATTPAEQYF. The V call is TRBV20-1, the J call TRBJ2-7; D call uncertain. Trimming took off 4 bases at V and 6 bases at J, with 10 bases between the two ends. CDR3 length equals 11 residues. Germline V gives CDR1 DFQATT, CDR2 SNEGSKA (reference sequence).